Detailed here is one T cell receptor beta chain. The target of this receptor is not known. No base quality information exists; no much larger clone differs at one position. This specimen belongs to a study of blood T cell repertoires in COVID-19 (dated by TCRdb to 2018 to 2021). With regard to the full study: Samples from collaborators originated in the United States, Italy and Spain and spanned both the acute and convalescent phases of COVID-19. The prospective study material was composed of cDNA or gDNA derived from T cells, B-cell-depleted T cells, or PBMCs. Deeply sampled blood TCRbeta repertoires from subjects exposed to, actively infected with, or recovered from COVID-19 were included in the dataset. The repertoires were made available in a free public database intended to serve as a resource for research on the immune response to SARS-CoV-2. Samples came from the ongoing ImmuneRACE study (first 160 participants) plus 1,254 subjects from 6 global collaborators. Nearly every sample came with metadata listing a de-identified subject ID, COVID-19 status, age in years and sex. Where HLA class I and class II types were available, the types were taken from metadata supplied by the sample provider, not from assay-based typing.

The immunoSEQ Assay, a bias-controlled multiplex PCR, was used to amplify TCRbeta CDR3 regions from genomic DNA. The authors processed their data as follows. The number of nucleated cells in each sample was estimated by amplification of reference gene primers within the assay. Sequence reads were collapsed and filtered to measure the absolute abundance of every unique TCRbeta CDR3 rearrangement. Productive Simpson clonality was computed per sample as the square root of Simpson's diversity index over productive rearrangements. As stored in TCRdb, this immuneACCESS dataset retains in-frame rearrangements with V and J assigned. A fraction of the clones does not appear; measured against another copy, unresolved V genes explain less than half of the discrepancy, and the remainder lacks a known reason. The V and J calls and clone size are taken from that table; D and trimming were inferred from the DNA. The sample contains roughly 140,000 clones, 84% of them found a single time. Over 8% of the sample is in the top ten clones.

Reading from cysteine to phenylalanine, the CDR3 counts 11 amino acids. Kept here is only the CDR3 DNA, which spans 33 bases and is read in frame from base 1. Trimming takes 6 bases from V and 9 bases from J, and the germline ends sit 11 bases apart. Results and caveats for the whole study, not just this receptor: The amount of clinical and demographic metadata varied by source and participant and was provided uncurated.

Each collaborating institution followed its own protocols to collect whole blood in K2EDTA tubes. For TCRbeta analysis, collaborator samples were shipped as frozen whole blood, as isolated PBMCs, or as DNA extracted from either sample type. The chain uses TRBV12-3 or TRBV12-4 and TRBJ2-5; TRBD1 could be the D gene, as 5 bases match. This clonotype was obtained from a woman aged 50 to 60 with acute or convalescent COVID-19. The material sequenced was peripheral blood. The CDR3 region: CASSDSGPQYF. The bases read TGTGCCAGCAGCGACAGTGGGCCCCAGTACTTC.